A single sample is the source of the 10 T cell receptor beta chains below, sequenced in a study of cytomegalovirus exposure and HLA in healthy donors. A multiplex PCR was run with 60 Vbeta primers and 13 Jbeta primers. Measured with immunoSEQ multiplex PCR; TCRdb has only the in-frame clones, and not every one. Counted here are 100,000 or so clones, roughly 69% occurring once; the ten biggest clones make up roughly 6.8%. Material: PBMCs. The receptor source for this set is a woman younger than 45 in good health and CMV-seronegative.

The rearrangement joins TRBV5-1 to TRBJ2-7, with D possibly matching TRBD1 (6 bases). This CDR3 comprises 12 residues. Germline CDR1 is SGHRS and CDR2 is YFSETQ. V was clipped by 3 bases and J by 3 bases, with 7 bases between them. The CDR3 loop reads CASSSQGYEQYF. The CDR3 region has the DNA TGCGCCAGCAGCTCACAGGGCTACGAGCAGTACTTC. Using reference TRBV5-1 and TRBJ2-7 for the parts outside the CDR3, the full variable domain is KAGVTQTPRYLIKTRGQQVTLSCSPISGHRSVSWYQQTPGQGLQFLFEYFSETQRNKGNFPGRFSGRQFSNSRSEMNVSTLELGDSALYLCASSSQGYEQYFGPGTRLTVT.

V and J are TRBV6-5 and TRBJ2-2, with D possibly TRBD1 on 7 matching bases. V was clipped by 6 bases and J by 4 bases, with 12 bases between them. The CDR3 is 14 residues long. Germline V CDR1 and CDR2: MNHEY, SVGAGI. CDR3 residues: CASRRQGGTGELFF. In DNA, the CDR3 is TGTGCCAGCAGGAGACAGGGAGGCACCGGGGAGCTGTTTTTT.

V gene TRBV27 combines with J gene TRBJ1-1; a weak D match, TRBD1 (6 bases). The germline V gene encodes CDR1 MNHEY and CDR2 SMNVEV (reference sequence). The CDR3 length is 14 residues. V dropped 6 bases and J dropped 0 bases, with 11 bases sitting between them. CDR3 sequence (DNA): TGTGCCAGCAGAACAGGGACAATGAACACTGAAGCTTTCTTT. Protein sequence: CASRTGTMNTEAFF.

CDR3 residues: CASSLAGDEDTQYF. CDR3 bases: TGCGCCAGCAGCTTGGCCGGGGATGAAGATACGCAGTATTTT. The J gene is TRBJ2-3, the V gene TRBV5-1; D is perhaps TRBD2 (5 bases). CDR3 size: 14 residues. Germline values: CDR1 SGHRS, CDR2 YFSETQ. V was pared by 0 bases and J by 5 bases, with 10 bases between.

The genes are TRBV27 and TRBJ2-7; D perhaps matches TRBD2 (6 bases). V lost 2 bases to trimming and J lost 2 bases, with 10 bases between them. Germline CDR1 is MNHEY and CDR2 is SMNVEV (reference sequence). The CDR3 is made up of 14 amino acids. This CDR3 reads CASSLGTGAYEQYF. DNA of the CDR3: TGTGCCAGCAGTTTAGGGACGGGGGCCTACGAGCAGTACTTC.

The chain uses TRBV2 and TRBJ2-5; 12 nucleotides line up with TRBD2. J lost 3 bases, V lost 3 bases, and 2 bases had no gene match. The CDR3 has 15 amino acids. The germline V gene has CDR1 SNHLY and CDR2 FYNNEI. The DNA for the CDR3 is TGTGCCAGCAGTGATAGACTAGCGGGAGAAGAGACCCAGTACTTC. Translation: CASSDRLAGEETQYF. The whole variable domain, remainder taken from reference TRBV2 and TRBJ2-5, is EPEVTQTPSHQVTQMGQEVILRCVPISNHLYFYWYRQILGQKVEFLVSFYNNEISEKSEIFDDQFSVERPDGSNFTLKIRSTKLEDSAMYFCASSDRLAGEETQYFGPGTRLLVL.

This clone occurred a few times. V gene TRBV6-6 combines with J gene TRBJ1-1, with TRBD1 identical over 8 bases. There are 15 residues in the CDR3. In germline, CDR1 is MNHNY, CDR2 SVGAGI (reference sequence). Trimming cost V 5 bases and J 1 base; bases outside gene matches: 6. CDR3 nucleotides: TGTGCCAGCAGTGATTGGACAGGGACGAACACTGAAGCTTTCTTT. Encoded protein: CASSDWTGTNTEAFF.

The chain recombines TRBV5-1 with TRBJ2-5, with a tentative D call TRBD2 (6 bases). This CDR3 is built from 14 residues. V lost 4 bases to trimming and J lost 4 bases, with 14 bases between them. Germline V gene lookup returns CDR1 SGHRS and CDR2 YFSETQ. CDR3 residues: CASSGGEMGETQYF. DNA for the CDR3: TGCGCCAGCAGCGGAGGGGAAATGGGAGAGACCCAGTACTTC. Full variable domain (missing parts from reference TRBV5-1 and TRBJ2-5): KAGVTQTPRYLIKTRGQQVTLSCSPISGHRSVSWYQQTPGQGLQFLFEYFSETQRNKGNFPGRFSGRQFSNSRSEMNVSTLELGDSALYLCASSGGEMGETQYFGPGTRLLVL.

This clone has more than one count but fewer than ten. V gene TRBV5-6 combines with J gene TRBJ1-1; 8 bases align to TRBD1. Trimming cost V 3 bases and J 10 bases; bases outside gene matches: 8. CDR1 and CDR2 (germline): SGHDT, YYEEEE. The CDR3 totals 13 residues. The CDR3 sequence is CASSWSDRVPAFF. The CDR3 nucleotides read TGTGCCAGCAGCTGGTCGGACAGGGTGCCAGCTTTCTTT.

The chain recombines TRBV7-9 with TRBJ1-5; a weak D match, TRBD1 (5 bases). Between the trimmed V and J ends, which lost 6 bases and 5 bases, there was a span of 11 bases. This CDR3 has 13 residues. Germline values: CDR1 SEHNR, CDR2 FQNEAQ (reference sequence). In DNA, the CDR3 is TGTGCCAGCAGTTCCCTCAGGGATCAGCCCCAGCATTTT. It codes for CASSSLRDQPQHF. Full variable domain (remainder filled in from reference TRBV7-9 and TRBJ1-5): DTGVSQNPRHKITKRGQNVTFRCDPISEHNRLYWYRQTLGQGPEFLTYFQNEAQLEKSRLLSDRFSAERPKGSFSTLEIQRTEQGDSAMYLCASSSLRDQPQHFGDGTRLSIL.